Listed below are T cell receptor beta chains from one sample, sequenced in a study of CXCR3-negative and CXCR3-positive naive CD8 T cells. TCRdb re-called the 5' RACE reads and shows each CDR3 protein once, DNA omitted. Here the sample table reports approximately 39,000 distinct CDR3 sequences. Material for sequencing was memory CD8+ T cells from blood. The source is a human donor in good health. Some clones in this sample may be carry-over from other donors' samples. CDR3s include the opening cysteine and the closing phenylalanine or tryptophan. Fields, in order: J gene, V gene, CDR3 protein.

j_gene: TRBJ2-7; v_gene: TRBV29-1; CDR3aa: CSVEGLAGESYEQYF
j_gene: TRBJ2-1; v_gene: TRBV7-3; CDR3aa: CASSATSGGVNEQFF
j_gene: TRBJ2-7; v_gene: TRBV20-1; CDR3aa: CSARPLAGDFYEQYF
j_gene: TRBJ1-1; v_gene: TRBV20-1; CDR3aa: CSARDRGEHTEAFF
j_gene: TRBJ2-5; v_gene: TRBV28; CDR3aa: CASSFTRGGYETQYF
j_gene: TRBJ2-1; v_gene: TRBV28; CDR3aa: CATLGGDEQFF
j_gene: TRBJ2-3; v_gene: TRBV12-3/TRBV12-4; CDR3aa: CASLPSGTDTQYF
j_gene: TRBJ2-7; v_gene: TRBV6-5; CDR3aa: CASGYRGVYEQYF
j_gene: TRBJ1-5; v_gene: TRBV6-5; CDR3aa: CASSYRDPRQPQHF
j_gene: TRBJ2-5; v_gene: TRBV27; CDR3aa: CASSFQGPETQYF
j_gene: TRBJ2-7; v_gene: TRBV28; CDR3aa: CASSLRSRGQSYEQYF
j_gene: TRBJ2-1; v_gene: TRBV5-6; CDR3aa: CASSEGAEQFF
j_gene: TRBJ1-1; v_gene: TRBV27; CDR3aa: CASSPRVGTEAFF
j_gene: TRBJ2-7; v_gene: TRBV7-2; CDR3aa: CASSLAEAGLTYEQYF
j_gene: TRBJ2-7; v_gene: TRBV28; CDR3aa: CASNDGQGNYEQYF
j_gene: TRBJ2-1; v_gene: TRBV28; CDR3aa: CASSLSIGLYNEQFF
j_gene: TRBJ1-1; v_gene: TRBV29-1; CDR3aa: CSVKTLNTEAFF
j_gene: TRBJ2-7; v_gene: TRBV4-2; CDR3aa: CASSQERDRNYEQYF
j_gene: TRBJ2-7; v_gene: TRBV6-2/TRBV6-3; CDR3aa: CASTWPGLAVSEQYF
j_gene: TRBJ1-4; v_gene: TRBV12-3/TRBV12-4; CDR3aa: CASSPRPGFSEKLFF
j_gene: TRBJ2-3; v_gene: TRBV5-1; CDR3aa: CASRGDSPDTQYF
j_gene: TRBJ2-7; v_gene: TRBV28; CDR3aa: CASSSPPLAGPDEQYF
j_gene: TRBJ1-2; v_gene: TRBV20-1; CDR3aa: CSARDTGSNYGYTF
j_gene: TRBJ2-7; v_gene: TRBV5-1; CDR3aa: CASSLDYLTGYEQYF
j_gene: TRBJ2-4; v_gene: TRBV29-1; CDR3aa: CSGGERGNIQYF
j_gene: TRBJ2-7; v_gene: TRBV7-2; CDR3aa: CASSRTETYEQYF
j_gene: TRBJ1-2; v_gene: TRBV6-2/TRBV6-3; CDR3aa: CASSPGTSRGYTF
j_gene: TRBJ2-1; v_gene: TRBV18; CDR3aa: CASSAGQGAYNEQFF